This T cell receptor beta chain was captured in a study of CD8 T cells in ankylosing spondylitis. The study's findings and limits: Disease-linked clones reportedly showed significant enrichment in matched ankylosing spondylitis synovial fluid. The authors found the disease-linked clones to be CD8+ and relatively rare in peripheral blood. Fewer than ten highly homologous variants made up a TCR beta motif that seemed to typify ankylosing spondylitis blood.

This clonotype was counted many times. As yet, its antigen is unknown. Quantitative molecular-barcoded 5'-RACE generated the TCR beta libraries. TCRdb reprocessed the 5' RACE reads via MiXCR and lists one record per CDR3 protein. The sample yields 150,000 to 200,000 distinct CDR3 sequences, roughly 20% seen once. The germline CDR1 and CDR2 sequences are MGHRA and YSYEKL. Trimming shortened V by 6 bases and J by 4 bases, and 17 bases separated the two germline ends. This CDR3 spans 15 amino acids. The sample was blood, either unsorted or a sorted T cell fraction (not recorded which). This TCR was recovered from a male donor aged 5-29 years with ankylosing spondylitis or in good health (not recorded which). This chain uses TRBV4-1 with TRBJ2-3, with D unresolved. The CDR3 region has the DNA TGCGCCAGCAGTACTTTCTCGCGTCATCCAGATACGCAGTATTTT. It yields the protein CASSTFSRHPDTQYF.